This T cell receptor beta chain was recovered during a study of T cell responses to AZD1222 COVID-19 vaccine. Whole-study context: Pooled samples include second doses given at about 4 or 12 weeks.

Germline CDR1 reads MGHRA; CDR2 reads YSYEKL. V lost 4 bases, J lost 3 bases, and 19 bases stayed unmatched. The CDR3 is 20 residues long. TCRdb's table, derived via immunoSEQ multiplex PCR, lists solely in-frame clones and lacks some. The table lists about 90,000 clones, 88% of them singletons. Regarding the study as a whole: Every sample of the repertoires postdated the peak T cell response. The span of vaccine-associated CD4 TCRs extended across spike, with dominance at 160-218 and 743-854.

About this clone: Its antigen is not known.

The clonotype comes from an adult in good health. Sequencing used peripheral blood, obtained on day 0 of AZD1222 vaccination. The chain has TRBV4-1 and TRBJ2-7, with 12 nucleotides matching TRBD2. CDR3 loop: CASSLINLRLAGGPNYEQYF. DNA for the CDR3: TGCGCCAGCAGCCTGATCAATTTAAGGCTAGCGGGAGGGCCGAACTACGAGCAGTACTTC.